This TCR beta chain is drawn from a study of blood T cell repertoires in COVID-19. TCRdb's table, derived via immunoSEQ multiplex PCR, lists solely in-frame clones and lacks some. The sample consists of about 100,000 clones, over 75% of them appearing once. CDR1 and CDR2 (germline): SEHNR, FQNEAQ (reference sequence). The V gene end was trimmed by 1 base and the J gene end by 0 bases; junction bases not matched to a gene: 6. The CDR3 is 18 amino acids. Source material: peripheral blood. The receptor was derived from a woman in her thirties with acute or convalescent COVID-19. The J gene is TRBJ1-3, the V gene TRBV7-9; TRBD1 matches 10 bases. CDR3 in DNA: TGTGCCAGCAGCTTAGTGCGGGACAGGGGCCGCTCTGGAAACACCATATATTTT. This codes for CASSLVRDRGRSGNTIYF.